The 8 T cell receptor beta chains below come from one sample, sequenced in a study of siplizumab effects on memory and regulatory T cells. Clones were read by immunoSEQ multiplex PCR, and TCRdb kept only the in-frame ones, dropping some. The repertoire holds over 60,000 clones, with about 89% as singletons. Source material: CD8+ T cells sorted from blood. Every receptor here comes from a human donor in good health.

The chain couples TRBV7-3 to TRBJ2-1; TRBD2 agrees at 7 bases. J gave up 0 bases and V 1 base, and 0 bases lay outside the gene matches. The germline V gene encodes CDR1 SGHTA and CDR2 FQGTGA. CDR3 length equals 15 residues. Written as DNA, the CDR3 is TGTGCCAGCAGCTTAAGCGGGGGCTCCTACAATGAGCAGTTCTTC. Translating gives CASSLSGGSYNEQFF.

The J gene is TRBJ2-1, the V gene TRBV19; 10 nucleotides match TRBD2. This CDR3 contains 14 residues. Trimming cost V 6 bases and J 8 bases; bases outside gene matches: 7. In germline, CDR1 is LNHDA, CDR2 SQIVND (reference sequence). For the CDR3, the DNA is TGTGCCAGTAGGGCTAGCGGGAGTCCCGATGAGCAGTTCTTC. Translation: CASRASGSPDEQFF. The whole variable domain, remainder taken from reference TRBV19 and TRBJ2-1, is DGGITQSPKYLFRKEGQNVTLSCEQNLNHDAMYWYRQDPGQGLRLIYYSQIVNDFQKGDIAEGYSVSREKKESFPLTVTSAQKNPTAFYLCASRASGSPDEQFFGPGTRLTVL.

The V and J genes are TRBV27 and TRBJ2-1; perhaps TRBD2 as D (7 bases). This CDR3 comprises 15 residues. V was clipped by 3 bases and J by 5 bases, with 14 bases between them. CDR1 and CDR2 from the germline V gene are MNHEY and SMNVEV (reference sequence). The CDR3 protein is CASSLGGGRHNEQFF. As DNA, the CDR3 is TGTGCCAGCAGTTTGGGGGGGGGCAGACACAATGAGCAGTTCTTC.

This clone was recorded once. This sequence joins TRBV27 and TRBJ2-3; D gene ambiguous. The CDR3 is 12 residues long. Trimming removed 8 bases from V and 3 bases from J, with 9 bases in between. The V gene's germline CDR1 is MNHEY and CDR2 SMNVEV (reference sequence). CDR3 nucleotide sequence: TGTGCCAGCGGGGTGACAACAGATACGCAGTATTTT. Its translation: CASGVTTDTQYF.

The genes are TRBV5-1 and TRBJ2-1, with 11 bases fitting TRBD2. CDR3 length: 18 amino acids. Unmatched junction bases numbered 9, after V lost 2 bases and J lost 2 bases. The V gene's germline CDR1 is SGHRS and CDR2 YFSETQ. Written as DNA, the CDR3 is TGCGCCAGCAGCTTAGGTACTAGCGGGAGTCCCCCCTACAATGAGCAGTTCTTC. This gives the protein CASSLGTSGSPPYNEQFF.

This clone was found a few times. This chain connects TRBV13 to TRBJ1-3, with TRBD1 identical over 8 bases. This CDR3 spans 15 amino acids. J was trimmed by 2 bases and V by 5 bases; bases with no gene match: 5. Germline V gene lookup returns CDR1 PRHDT and CDR2 FYEKMQ (reference sequence). The CDR3 coding sequence is TGTGCCAGCAGCGCCGACAGGGGAACTGGAAACACCATATATTTT. Its protein is CASSADRGTGNTIYF.

The V gene is TRBV5-1, the J gene TRBJ1-1; D is unresolved. The V and J ends lost 4 bases and 0 bases respectively, with 10 bases between them. Germline loops: CDR1 SGHRS, CDR2 YFSETQ. The CDR3 consists of 14 residues. The CDR3 nucleotides are TGCGCCAGCAGCGAGGGTCCCATGAACACTGAAGCTTTCTTT. This gives the protein CASSEGPMNTEAFF.

This rearrangement joins TRBV19 to TRBJ2-7, with a possible D match to TRBD1 (6 bases). The germline V gene has CDR1 LNHDA and CDR2 SQIVND (reference sequence). The CDR3 sequence is 11 residues long. V was clipped by 9 bases and J by 3 bases, with 9 bases between them. The chain's CDR3 is CASMTGYEQYF. The CDR3 DNA reads as TGTGCCAGCATGACAGGCTACGAGCAGTACTTC.